A single sample is the source of the 14 T cell receptor beta chains below, sequenced in a study of blood T cell repertoires in COVID-19. The method was immunoSEQ multiplex PCR; TCRdb's version includes in-frame clones alone and lacks a portion of them. Of approximately 170,000 clones listed, around 87% were seen once; the top ten hold just over 2.5%. Sequenced sample: peripheral blood. Source of these receptors: a woman aged 80 or over with COVID-19, enrolled during active disease.

The rearrangement uses TRBV5-1 and TRBJ1-4; D is undetermined. Germline V CDR1 and CDR2: SGHRS, YFSETQ. The CDR3 covers 17 residues. Between the trimmed V and J ends, which lost 1 base and 7 bases, there was a span of 20 bases. CDR3 residues: CASSLTARPDNLEKLFF. The CDR3 region has the DNA TGCGCCAGCAGCTTGACGGCCAGGCCGGATAACCTTGAAAAACTGTTTTTT.

This clone has more than one count but fewer than ten. The rearrangement uses TRBV7-8 and TRBJ2-2; maybe TRBD1 (5 bases). Germline loops: CDR1 SGHVS, CDR2 FQNEAQ. The CDR3 contains 15 residues. Deletions cut 6 bases from V and 3 bases from J, with 14 bases between. The CDR3 DNA is TGTGCCAGCAGGACAACGGACACGTACACCGGGGAGCTGTTTTTT. Encoded protein: CASRTTDTYTGELFF.

The chain links TRBV6-6 to TRBJ2-1; TRBD2 aligns across 11 bases. Germline loops: CDR1 MNHNY, CDR2 SVGAGI (reference sequence). V dropped 8 bases and J dropped 3; count of bases not matched to a gene: 6. The CDR3 covers 15 residues. The CDR3 loop is CASLTSGSNYNEQFF. CDR3 DNA sequence: TGTGCCAGCTTAACTAGCGGGAGTAACTACAATGAGCAGTTCTTC.

The chain uses TRBV28 and TRBJ2-7, with 8 bases that match TRBD2. Trimming removed 8 bases from V and 5 bases from J; junction bases left unmatched: 14. The CDR3 is 15 amino acids. The V gene's germline CDR1 is MDHEN and CDR2 SYDVKM. The CDR3 spells CASCKTAGVAHEQYF. The CDR3 DNA reads TGTGCCAGCTGTAAGACAGCGGGAGTCGCCCACGAGCAGTACTTC. Looking up the rest from reference TRBV28 and TRBJ2-7 gives the full variable domain: DVKVTQSSRYLVKRTGEKVFLECVQDMDHENMFWYRQDPGLGLRLIYFSYDVKMKEKGDIPEGYSVSREKKERFSLILESASTNQTSMYLCASCKTAGVAHEQYFGPGTRLTVT.

V is TRBV10-3 and J is TRBJ1-2; D uncertain. CDR1 ENHRY and CDR2 SYGVKD come from the germline V gene. The CDR3 is 11 residues long. V lost 7 bases and J 6 bases, leaving 9 bases between the germline ends. This CDR3 is CAIKRTHGYTF. DNA for the CDR3: TGTGCCATCAAGAGGACTCATGGCTACACCTTC.

V and J are TRBV7-9 and TRBJ2-1; 11 nucleotides match TRBD2. The CDR3 length is 15 residues. CDR1 is SEHNR, CDR2 FQNEAQ, per germline (reference sequence). V dropped 5 bases and J dropped 8; count of bases not matched to a gene: 8. The CDR3 here is CASSAGTSGPYEQFF. The CDR3 nucleotides read TGTGCCAGCAGCGCGGGGACTAGCGGACCCTATGAGCAGTTCTTC.

This clone was seen repeatedly, ten times or more. This chain links TRBV5-6 with TRBJ2-6, with D perhaps TRBD1 (5 bases). The V and J ends lost 7 bases and 2 bases respectively, with 16 bases between them. CDR1 SGHDT and CDR2 YYEEEE come from the germline V gene. This CDR3 contains 16 residues. This CDR3 is CASDSFIRAGANVLTF. CDR3 DNA sequence: TGTGCCAGCGACAGCTTCATCAGAGCTGGGGCCAACGTCCTGACTTTC. The variable domain in full, with the rest retrieved from reference TRBV5-6 and TRBJ2-6, is DAGVTQSPTHLIKTRGQQVTLRCSPKSGHDTVSWYQQALGQGPQFIFQYYEEEERQRGNFPDRFSGHQFPNYSSELNVNALLLGDSALYLCASDSFIRAGANVLTFGAGSRLTVL.

The chain joins TRBV7-9 to TRBJ2-7; D may be TRBD2 (6 bases). CDR3 length equals 14 residues. V was trimmed by 0 bases and J by 3 bases, leaving 9 bases between them. Germline CDR1 reads SEHNR; CDR2 reads FQNEAQ (reference sequence). CDR3: CASSLAPEGYEQYF. DNA for the CDR3: TGTGCCAGCAGCTTAGCACCGGAGGGCTACGAGCAGTACTTC.

V is TRBV4-2 and J is TRBJ2-2; the match to TRBD2 covers 12 bases. CDR3 length: 19 residues. Losses at the gene ends were 0 bases for V and 4 bases for J; bases not matched to a gene: 9. The germline V gene encodes CDR1 LGHNA and CDR2 YNFKEQ. The CDR3 sequence: CASSQESPSGRGGTGELFF. The DNA of the CDR3 is TGTGCCAGCAGCCAAGAGTCCCCTAGCGGGAGGGGCGGCACCGGGGAGCTGTTTTTT.

The rearrangement joins TRBV5-4 to TRBJ2-1, with 7 bases identical to TRBD2. V gave up 1 base and J gave up 5 bases; unmatched junction bases: 6. Per the germline V gene, CDR1 is SGHNT and CDR2 is YYREEE (reference sequence). CDR3 length: 15 residues. CDR3 loop: CASSLPGLVNNEQFF. The CDR3 DNA reads as TGTGCCAGCAGCTTGCCTGGACTAGTCAACAATGAGCAGTTCTTC.

This clone appeared once. The CDR3 spells CASSVPGREGNTEAFF. The CDR3 DNA follows: TGTGCCAGTAGTGTACCGGGACGGGAGGGGAACACTGAAGCTTTCTTT. The V gene is TRBV19, the J gene TRBJ1-1; TRBD1 might be the D (5 bases). The V gene lost 5 bases and the J gene lost 1 base, with 17 bases spanning the gap. CDR1 is LNHDA, CDR2 SQIVND, per germline (reference sequence). This CDR3 comprises 16 residues.

The CDR3 here is CASSLGAGQGNNEQFF. DNA of the CDR3: TGTGCCAGCAGCTTAGGCGCGGGACAGGGCAACAATGAGCAGTTCTTC. V gene TRBV7-9 combines with J gene TRBJ2-1; TRBD1 matches at 9 bases. The germline CDR1 and CDR2 sequences are SEHNR and FQNEAQ (reference sequence). Trimming cost V 1 base and J 5 bases; bases outside gene matches: 6. This CDR3 is 16 amino acids long.

This chain connects TRBV4-1 to TRBJ2-5; D not resolved. The CDR3 sequence is 13 residues long. Germline CDR1 is MGHRA and CDR2 is YSYEKL. V was trimmed by 2 bases and J by 5 bases, leaving 9 bases between them. CDR3 sequence: CASSQLLGETQYF. CDR3 coding DNA: TGCGCCAGCAGCCAACTGCTCGGGGAGACCCAGTACTTC.

The chain combines TRBV18 with TRBJ2-2; 8 bases match TRBD1. The CDR3 is 18 amino acids. J was trimmed by 2 bases and V by 5 bases; bases with no gene match: 13. The germline V gene encodes CDR1 KGHSH and CDR2 LQKENI. The CDR3 region has the DNA TGTGCCAGCTCATCACTCCCCCCGACAGGGGAAAACACCGGGGAGCTGTTTTTT. Protein sequence: CASSSLPPTGENTGELFF.